These 19 T cell receptor beta chains came from one sample sequenced in a study of vaccination and CD4 T cells after COVID-19. Sequencing of DNA taken from cultured CD4+ T cells relied on the Oncomine TCR Beta short-read assay. TCRdb redid the calling of the PCR reads with MiXCR, one entry per CDR3 protein. This sample has roughly 18,000 distinct CDR3 sequences, with around 48% found just once. The treatment here: approximately 10-day PBMC culture with coronavirus spike peptide pools or control peptides (ViraFEST assay). Their antigens are not known. The sample in question was CD4+ T cells from blood, cultured in vitro, obtained before SARS-CoV-2 vaccination. These TCRs come from a human donor who had recovered from COVID-19.

This rearrangement joins TRBV12-3 or TRBV12-4 to TRBJ1-2; 8 bases are a match to TRBD1. The CDR3 runs to 12 residues. V trimming: 6 bases; J trimming: 7 bases; junction bases outside the gene matches: 4. CDR3 region: CASSRTGPGYTF. In nucleotides, the CDR3 is TGTGCCAGCAGCCGGACAGGGCCTGGCTACACCTTC.

This clonotype was observed a single time. The J gene is TRBJ2-5, the V gene TRBV7-3; D gene unclear. In germline, CDR1 is SGHTA, CDR2 FQGTGA. The CDR3 runs to 13 residues. V was clipped by 5 bases and J by 3 bases, with 10 bases between them. CDR3 amino acids: CASSRGAEETQYF. Here the CDR3 DNA reads TGTGCCAGCAGCCGAGGAGCAGAAGAGACCCAGTACTTC.

The chain recombines TRBV7-3 with TRBJ2-2; D is undetermined. Germline CDR1 reads SGHTA; CDR2 reads FQGTGA. Trimming left V 5 bases short and J 3 bases short, with 10 bases between. This CDR3 is built from 14 residues. The DNA of the CDR3 is TGTGCCAGCAGCCCATCAGACGACACCGGGGAGCTGTTTTTT. It yields the protein CASSPSDDTGELFF.

The chain carries TRBV11-1 and TRBJ2-3; the match to TRBD1 covers 9 bases. CDR1 is SGHAT and CDR2 is FQDESV in the germline V gene (reference sequence). With V trimmed by 5 bases and J by 4 bases, 7 bases remained unmatched. This CDR3 has 15 residues. For the CDR3, the DNA is TGTGCCAGCAGCGGATACAGGGGGCCCCCAGATACGCAGTATTTT. Its translation: CASSGYRGPPDTQYF.

This chain uses TRBV11-3 with TRBJ1-1; D is possibly TRBD1 (6 bases). With 2 bases removed from V and 0 bases from J, the gap between germline ends came to 13 bases. This CDR3 comprises 16 residues. In germline, CDR1 is SGHNT, CDR2 YENEEA. The CDR3 DNA reads as TGTGCCAGCAGCTTATTCAGGGGCTCCCTGAACACTGAAGCTTTCTTT. Amino acids: CASSLFRGSLNTEAFF.

The V and J genes are TRBV5-4 and TRBJ1-2; D might be TRBD1 (6 bases). Trimming pared 4 bases from V and 7 bases from J, leaving 17 bases between. CDR1 is SGHNT and CDR2 is YYREEE in the germline V gene (reference sequence). The CDR3 totals 14 residues. The CDR3 DNA reads as TGTGCCAGCAGCACGGACAGTGGCCCTGGTGGCTACACCTTC. Translation: CASSTDSGPGGYTF.

This chain uses TRBV19 with TRBJ1-2; D may be TRBD1 (5 bases). Trimming stripped 10 bases from V and 4 bases from J, with 19 bases between. The germline V gene has CDR1 LNHDA and CDR2 SQIVND (reference sequence). The CDR3 has 14 residues. This chain's CDR3 is CATWGRAGGYGYTF. The DNA of the CDR3 is TGTGCCACCTGGGGGAGGGCCGGCGGCTATGGCTACACCTTC.

The chain uses TRBV7-2 and TRBJ2-2; 8 positions match TRBD1. The V and J ends lost 9 bases and 3 bases, in that order; junction bases with no gene match: 3. The CDR3 contains 13 residues. CDR1 and CDR2 from the germline V gene are SGHTA and FQGNSA. Written as DNA, the CDR3 is TGTGCCAGTCACAGGGGGGACACCGGGGAGCTGTTTTTT. This encodes CASHRGDTGELFF.

The rearrangement links TRBV19 to TRBJ1-1; D ambiguous. CDR3 length equals 13 residues. Germline V lookup: CDR1 LNHDA, CDR2 SQIVND (reference sequence). The V gene lost 6 bases and the J gene lost 1 base, with 9 bases spanning the gap. The CDR3 sequence: CASRGSTNTEAFF. The CDR3 DNA sequence: TGTGCCAGTAGAGGATCAACGAACACTGAAGCTTTCTTT. Drawing the rest from reference TRBV19 and TRBJ1-1, the complete variable domain is DGGITQSPKYLFRKEGQNVTLSCEQNLNHDAMYWYRQDPGQGLRLIYYSQIVNDFQKGDIAEGYSVSREKKESFPLTVTSAQKNPTAFYLCASRGSTNTEAFFGQGTRLTVV.

This clonotype has just a few counts. The gene calls are TRBV19 and TRBJ2-6; 8 bases line up with TRBD1. The germline V gene encodes CDR1 LNHDA and CDR2 SQIVND (reference sequence). V gave up 5 bases and J gave up 0 bases; unmatched junction bases: 6. The CDR3 has 17 residues. The DNA of the CDR3 is TGTGCCAGTAGTGTGGGGACAGGAAGCTCTGGGGCCAACGTCCTGACTTTC. This sequence encodes CASSVGTGSSGANVLTF.

The chain carries TRBV5-4 and TRBJ1-1; no clear D gene. V was cut by 5 bases and J by 1 base, with 12 bases left in between. The CDR3 extends over 14 amino acids. Per germline, CDR1 SGHNT and CDR2 YYREEE (reference sequence). The CDR3 loop is CASREANRNTEAFF. In DNA, the CDR3 is TGTGCCAGCAGAGAAGCAAATAGGAACACTGAAGCTTTCTTT.

This clonotype was counted between two and nine times. The J gene is TRBJ1-3, the V gene TRBV5-4; D is possibly TRBD1 (5 bases). CDR3 length equals 13 residues. Trimming left V 0 bases short and J 7 bases short, with 8 bases between. The germline gives CDR1 SGHNT, CDR2 YYREEE (reference sequence). The CDR3 nucleotides are TGTGCCAGCAGCTTGGCAGGGTACAACACCATATATTTT. This sequence encodes CASSLAGYNTIYF.

This clonotype was seen more than once but under ten times. The chain is built from TRBV20-1 and TRBJ1-1; D is ambiguous. Per germline, CDR1 DFQATT and CDR2 SNEGSKA (reference sequence). V was cut by 1 base and J by 4 bases, with 22 bases left in between. This CDR3 is built from 17 residues. The CDR3 is CSARVALGGGIRTEAFF. Written as DNA, the CDR3 is TGCAGTGCTAGAGTAGCCCTTGGTGGAGGGATTCGCACTGAAGCTTTCTTT.

This clonotype was seen a single time. V and J are TRBV20-1 and TRBJ2-5, with a tentative D call TRBD1 (8 bases). CDR3 length: 14 amino acids. V was clipped by 7 bases and J by 4 bases, with 19 bases between them. Germline CDR1 and CDR2: DFQATT and SNEGSKA (reference sequence). The DNA for the CDR3 is TGCAGTGTTCAGTCAGGGGGCGGGGGAGAGACCCAGTACTTC. It encodes CSVQSGGGGETQYF.

The chain is built from TRBV7-3 and TRBJ1-1; D is perhaps TRBD1 (6 bases). The CDR3 is 17 amino acids. Trimming took 7 bases from V and 1 from J, leaving 22 bases between them. Germline V gives CDR1 SGHTA, CDR2 FQGTGA. CDR3: CASTYFQEEGGNTEAFF. The CDR3 bases are TGTGCCAGCACGTACTTTCAAGAGGAGGGGGGGAACACTGAAGCTTTCTTT.

This clonotype was seen more than once but under ten times. The rearrangement joins TRBV20-1 to TRBJ2-7; a possible D gene is TRBD2 (6 bases). The CDR3 contains 16 residues. The V end lost 0 bases, the J end lost 0 bases, and 15 bases lay between the germline ends. Germline V gene data show CDR1 as DFQATT and CDR2 as SNEGSKA (reference sequence). This CDR3 is CSAREEGRGSSYEQYF. In DNA form, the CDR3 reads TGCAGTGCTAGAGAGGAGGGACGGGGAAGCTCCTACGAGCAGTACTTC.

V is TRBV6-1 and J is TRBJ1-1; TRBD1 is a possible D gene (5 bases). Between the trimmed V and J ends, which lost 6 bases and 1 base, there was a span of 15 bases. CDR3 length: 15 amino acids. The germline gives CDR1 MNHNS, CDR2 SASEGT. This CDR3 is CASRERQSPNTEAFF. The CDR3 nucleotides read TGTGCCAGCAGGGAAAGACAGTCCCCGAACACTGAAGCTTTCTTT.

V usage is TRBV28 and J usage is TRBJ2-5; no definite D call. The CDR3 loop spans 10 amino acids. The germline gives CDR1 MDHEN, CDR2 SYDVKM. The V end lost 8 bases, the J end lost 5 bases, and 6 bases lay between the germline ends. CDR3 sequence (DNA): TGTGCCAGCGTAGGGGAGACCCAGTACTTC. This encodes CASVGETQYF.

The rearrangement joins TRBV6-2 or TRBV6-3 to TRBJ1-1, with D perhaps TRBD1 (5 bases). CDR3 size: 16 residues. V shed 2 bases and J shed 4 bases, with 17 bases lying between them. Germline-derived CDR1 and CDR2 are MNHEY and SVGEGT. The DNA of the CDR3 is TGTGCCAGCAGTTACAAGGGGAATTGGGAAGGCACTGAAGCTTTCTTT. It specifies CASSYKGNWEGTEAFF.